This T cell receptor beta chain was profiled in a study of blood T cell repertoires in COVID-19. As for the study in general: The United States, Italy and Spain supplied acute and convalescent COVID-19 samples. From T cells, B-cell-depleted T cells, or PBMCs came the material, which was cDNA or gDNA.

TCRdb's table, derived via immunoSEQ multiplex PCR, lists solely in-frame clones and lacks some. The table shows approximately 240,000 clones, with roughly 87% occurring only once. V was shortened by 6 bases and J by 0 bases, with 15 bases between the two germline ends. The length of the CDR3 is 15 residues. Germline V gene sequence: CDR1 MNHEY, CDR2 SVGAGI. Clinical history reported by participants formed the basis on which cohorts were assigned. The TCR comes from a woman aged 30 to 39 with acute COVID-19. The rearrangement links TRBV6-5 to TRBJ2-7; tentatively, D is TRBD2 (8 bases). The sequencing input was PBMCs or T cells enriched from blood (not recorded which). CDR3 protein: CASSPGGGSSYEQYF. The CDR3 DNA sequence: TGTGCCAGCAGCCCGGGAGGGGGCAGCTCCTACGAGCAGTACTTC.